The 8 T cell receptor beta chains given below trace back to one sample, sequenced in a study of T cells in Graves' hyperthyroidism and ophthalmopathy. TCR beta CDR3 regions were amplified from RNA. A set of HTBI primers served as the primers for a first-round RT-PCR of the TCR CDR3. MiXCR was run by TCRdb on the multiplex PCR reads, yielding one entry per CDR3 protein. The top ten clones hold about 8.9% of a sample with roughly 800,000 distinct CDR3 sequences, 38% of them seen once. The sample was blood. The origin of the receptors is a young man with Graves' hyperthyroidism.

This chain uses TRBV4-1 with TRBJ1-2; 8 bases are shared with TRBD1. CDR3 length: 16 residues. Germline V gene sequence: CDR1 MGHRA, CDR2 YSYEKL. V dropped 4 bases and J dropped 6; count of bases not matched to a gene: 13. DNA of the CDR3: TGCGCCAGCAGCCCAGCCGGGGGACAGGTGGGGAATGGCTACACCTTC. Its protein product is CASSPAGGQVGNGYTF.

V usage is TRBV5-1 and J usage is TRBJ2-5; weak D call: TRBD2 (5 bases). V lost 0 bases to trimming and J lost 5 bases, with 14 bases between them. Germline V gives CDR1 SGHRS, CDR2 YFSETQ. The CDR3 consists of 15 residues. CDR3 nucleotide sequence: TGCGCCAGCAGCTTGGGTCCAGATCGAGGGGAGACCCAGTACTTC. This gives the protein CASSLGPDRGETQYF.

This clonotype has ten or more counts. The CDR3 nucleotides read TGTGCCAGCAGCCAAATCCGCTCTGGGGCCAACGTCCTGACTTTC. This gives the protein CASSQIRSGANVLTF. The chain couples TRBV7-9 to TRBJ2-6; D remains unclear. CDR1 is SEHNR, CDR2 FQNEAQ, per germline (reference sequence). V was clipped by 5 bases and J by 0 bases, with 8 bases between them. CDR3 size: 15 residues.

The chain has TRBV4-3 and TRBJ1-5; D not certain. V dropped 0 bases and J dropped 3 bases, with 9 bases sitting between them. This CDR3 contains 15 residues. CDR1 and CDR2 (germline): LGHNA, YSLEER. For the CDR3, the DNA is TGCGCCAGCAGCCAAGACCGCAGGTACAATCAGCCCCAGCATTTT. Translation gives CASSQDRRYNQPQHF.

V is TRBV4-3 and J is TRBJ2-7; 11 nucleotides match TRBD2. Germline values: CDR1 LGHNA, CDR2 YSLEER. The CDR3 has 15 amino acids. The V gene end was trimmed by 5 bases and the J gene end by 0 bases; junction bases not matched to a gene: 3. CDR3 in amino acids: CASSTTSGDSYEQYF. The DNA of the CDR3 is TGCGCCAGCAGCACGACTAGCGGGGACTCCTACGAGCAGTACTTC.

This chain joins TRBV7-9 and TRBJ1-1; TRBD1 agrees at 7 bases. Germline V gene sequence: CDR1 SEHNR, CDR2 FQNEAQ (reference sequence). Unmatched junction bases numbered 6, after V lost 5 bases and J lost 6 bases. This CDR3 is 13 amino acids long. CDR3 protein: CASSAPGGPEAFF. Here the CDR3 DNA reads TGTGCCAGCAGCGCTCCAGGGGGTCCTGAAGCTTTCTTT.

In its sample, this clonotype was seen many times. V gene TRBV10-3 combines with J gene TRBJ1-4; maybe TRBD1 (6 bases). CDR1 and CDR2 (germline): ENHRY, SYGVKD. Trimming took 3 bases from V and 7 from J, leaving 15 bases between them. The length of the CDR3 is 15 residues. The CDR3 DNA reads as TGTGCCATCAGTGAAGGCGAGGGACAATCTGAAAAACTGTTTTTT. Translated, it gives CAISEGEGQSEKLFF.

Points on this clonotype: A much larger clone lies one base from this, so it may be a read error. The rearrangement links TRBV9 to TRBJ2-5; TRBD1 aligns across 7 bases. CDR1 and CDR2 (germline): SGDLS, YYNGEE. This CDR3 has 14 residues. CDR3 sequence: CASSRTGNQEAQYF. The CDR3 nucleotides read TGTGCCAGCAGCAGGACAGGAAACCAAGAGGCCCAGTACTTC.